This TCR beta chain came from a study of cytotoxic CD8 clonotypes in ibrutinib-treated CLL. The overall study: By median roughly 74 months, 12 had progressed and approximately 14 stayed remitted; responses had been 2 complete and around 25 partial. Following treatment for a median around 13 months, range 6 to 36, response samples were then taken. Study outcomes and limitations: Upon ibrutinib response clonality rose, and upon progression it fell back toward baseline.

Deep sequencing aimed at 1 in 200,000 to 1 in 1 million T cells' resolution. Data came from immunoSEQ multiplex PCR; TCRdb stores just in-frame clones and leaves some out. This table holds 190,000 or so clones, about 72% found once. This clone was counted between two and nine times. Its antigen is unidentified. The CDR3 is 14 residues long. The germline V gene encodes CDR1 MNHNS and CDR2 SASEGT. Trimming pared 6 bases from V and 0 bases from J, leaving 9 bases between. This chain joins TRBV6-1 and TRBJ2-1, with D unresolved. The sequencing used PBMCs, collected after 24 months of ibrutinib treatment. This TCR was recovered from a human donor with chronic lymphocytic leukemia. The CDR3 loop reads CASRFLSSYNEQFF. The CDR3 DNA is TGTGCCAGCAGATTTCTAAGCTCCTACAATGAGCAGTTCTTC.